The next 31 T cell receptor beta chains were all read from a single sample in a study of blood T cell repertoires in COVID-19. The method was immunoSEQ multiplex PCR; TCRdb's version includes in-frame clones alone and lacks a portion of them. The top ten clones hold 9.5% to 15% of a sample with roughly 190,000 clones, roughly 80% of them seen once. Sequenced: peripheral blood. The receptor source for this set is a woman between 45 and 65 years old with acute or convalescent COVID-19.

The chain carries TRBV5-4 and TRBJ2-1; D gene uncertain. Germline CDR1 is SGHNT and CDR2 is YYREEE (reference sequence). The length of the CDR3 is 11 residues. Trimming stripped 7 bases from V and 4 bases from J, with 6 bases between. CDR3 loop: CASGGYNEQFF. The CDR3, as DNA: TGTGCCAGCGGCGGTTACAATGAGCAGTTCTTC.

The chain carries TRBV24-1 and TRBJ2-7; D is possibly TRBD2 (5 bases). This CDR3 is 16 amino acids long. From germline, CDR1 is KGHDR and CDR2 SFDVKD. The V and J ends lost 3 bases and 2 bases respectively, with 16 bases between them. CDR3 DNA: TGTGCCACCAGTGATCCCGGGTCGGGGAAAGCCTACGAGCAGTACTTC. This codes for CATSDPGSGKAYEQYF.

This chain connects TRBV5-4 to TRBJ1-1; D is unresolved. The V end was cut by 0 bases, the J end by 3 bases, with 9 bases between. Germline V lookup: CDR1 SGHNT, CDR2 YYREEE (reference sequence). This CDR3 region has 14 residues. The CDR3 spells CASSLEWGDTEAFF. CDR3 nucleotides: TGTGCCAGCAGCTTGGAATGGGGAGACACTGAAGCTTTCTTT.

This clone has just one count. V usage is TRBV6-2 or TRBV6-3 and J usage is TRBJ1-1; D is perhaps TRBD1 (5 bases). The CDR3 sequence is 15 residues long. V dropped 6 bases and J dropped 4 bases, with 18 bases sitting between them. Germline V gene lookup returns CDR1 MNHEY and CDR2 SVGEGT. The CDR3 loop reads CASSTAGTLGTEAFF. The CDR3 bases are TGTGCCAGCAGCACAGCGGGGACGTTGGGCACTGAAGCTTTCTTT.

The rearrangement links TRBV6-1 to TRBJ2-2, with TRBD2 identical over 10 bases. The CDR3 is 16 amino acids. V lost 2 bases and J lost 6; bases outside the gene matches: 6. Germline V CDR1 and CDR2: MNHNS, SASEGT. In DNA form, the CDR3 reads TGTGCCAGCAGTGAACTAGCGGGGGCTGGGGCCGGGGAGCTGTTTTTT. Encoded protein: CASSELAGAGAGELFF.

This chain connects TRBV27 to TRBJ1-5, with 8 bases fitting TRBD1. This CDR3 region has 19 residues. Germline V gene data show CDR1 as MNHEY and CDR2 as SMNVEV (reference sequence). Trimming cost V 2 bases and J 4 bases; bases outside gene matches: 16. The CDR3 here is CASSLRAPIPDRANQPQHF. In DNA form, the CDR3 reads TGTGCCAGCAGTTTAAGAGCCCCGATCCCGGACAGGGCTAATCAGCCCCAGCATTTT.

The gene calls are TRBV28 and TRBJ2-1; the match to TRBD2 covers 9 bases. Losses at the gene ends were 9 bases for V and 7 bases for J; bases not matched to a gene: 10. Germline V lookup: CDR1 MDHEN, CDR2 SYDVKM. The CDR3 totals 14 residues. DNA of the CDR3: TGTGCCAGTTTGGGCGGGAGGGCCCTGAATGAGCAGTTCTTC. Its translation is CASLGGRALNEQFF.

V and J are TRBV9 and TRBJ2-7; D gene ambiguous. The V gene's germline CDR1 is SGDLS and CDR2 YYNGEE. V was pared by 0 bases and J by 3 bases, with 13 bases between. The CDR3 has 15 amino acids. The CDR3: CASSVASSRSYEQYF. The CDR3 nucleotides read TGTGCCAGCAGCGTAGCGTCATCCCGCAGCTACGAGCAGTACTTC.

The rearrangement links TRBV2 to TRBJ1-2; D remains unclear. Trimming shortened V by 6 bases and J by 5 bases, and 13 bases separated the two germline ends. CDR1 and CDR2 (germline): SNHLY, FYNNEI. The CDR3 contains 13 residues. CDR3 residues: CASRPGREYGYTF. The CDR3 coding sequence is TGTGCCAGCAGACCCGGGAGAGAGTATGGCTACACCTTC.

V is TRBV5-4 and J is TRBJ2-3, with 13 nucleotides matching TRBD2. There are 16 residues in the CDR3. Germline values: CDR1 SGHNT, CDR2 YYREEE (reference sequence). The junction had 4 bases not matched to a gene; V was cut back by 0 bases and J by 6 bases. CDR3 loop: CASSLAGTSGVDTQYF. The DNA of the CDR3 is TGTGCCAGCAGCTTGGCCGGGACTAGCGGGGTTGATACGCAGTATTTT. Supplemented by reference TRBV5-4 and TRBJ2-3, the full variable domain reads ETGVTQSPTHLIKTRGQQVTLRCSSQSGHNTVSWYQQALGQGPQFIFQYYREEENGRGNFPPRFSGLQFPNYSSELNVNALELDDSALYLCASSLAGTSGVDTQYFGPGTRLTVL.

The chain has TRBV6-2 or TRBV6-3 and TRBJ1-5, with TRBD1 matching over 7 bases. V shed 5 bases, J shed 0 bases, and the junction held 10 bases outside the gene matches. The CDR3 runs 17 residues. Germline V gene lookup returns CDR1 MNHEY and CDR2 SVGEGT. CDR3 residues: CASSSNRGTYSNQPQHF. In nucleotides, the CDR3 is TGTGCCAGCAGTAGTAACAGGGGAACCTATAGCAATCAGCCCCAGCATTTT.

The V gene is TRBV5-8, the J gene TRBJ2-5; the match to TRBD2 covers 9 bases. Germline trimming cut 0 bases from V and 3 bases from J; bases unmatched to any gene: 3. From germline, CDR1 is SGHTS and CDR2 YDEGEE. The CDR3 totals 15 residues. The CDR3 sequence is CASSLDLAGKETQYF. The CDR3 region has the DNA TGTGCCAGCAGCTTGGACCTAGCGGGAAAAGAGACCCAGTACTTC.

V is TRBV4-3 and J is TRBJ1-2; tentatively, D is TRBD1 (5 bases). CDR1 and CDR2 (germline): LGHNA, YSLEER. The V gene lost 0 bases and the J gene lost 4 bases, with 12 bases spanning the gap. This CDR3 comprises 15 residues. CDR3 in amino acids: CASSQDGRGTYGYTF. The CDR3 nucleotides are TGCGCCAGCAGCCAAGATGGGAGGGGAACCTATGGCTACACCTTC.

The table lists this clone with a count of one. The chain joins TRBV4-3 to TRBJ2-5, with TRBD2 matching 11 bases. The ends lost 4 bases at V and 4 bases at J; junction bases unmatched: 8. From germline, CDR1 is LGHNA and CDR2 YSLEER. This CDR3 has 16 amino acids. The CDR3 here is CASSPSVAGGPETQYF. The CDR3 DNA is TGCGCCAGCAGCCCTAGTGTAGCGGGAGGGCCAGAGACCCAGTACTTC.

This clone was seen once. The chain joins TRBV7-2 to TRBJ1-2, with D perhaps matching TRBD1 (5 bases). The length of the CDR3 is 14 residues. CDR1 is SGHTA and CDR2 is FQGNSA in the germline V gene. Trimming shortened V by 5 bases and J by 7 bases, and 17 bases separated the two germline ends. The CDR3 DNA reads as TGTGCCAGCAGCCCCGCCGGGACTATCATTGGCTACACCTTC. As protein: CASSPAGTIIGYTF.

The J gene is TRBJ1-3, the V gene TRBV6-1, with D unclear. Trimming stripped 2 bases from V and 0 bases from J, with 8 bases between. In germline, CDR1 is MNHNS, CDR2 SASEGT. CDR3 length: 15 residues. The CDR3 region is CASSEMGFSGNTIYF. DNA for the CDR3: TGTGCCAGCAGTGAAATGGGCTTCTCTGGAAACACCATATATTTT.

The J gene is TRBJ1-1, the V gene TRBV6-5; D unresolved. Germline CDR1 and CDR2: MNHEY and SVGAGI. The CDR3 has 14 amino acids. V lost 7 bases and J 0 bases, leaving 12 bases between the germline ends. The CDR3 loop reads CASKIDIMNTEAFF. CDR3 bases: TGTGCCAGCAAAATAGACATTATGAACACTGAAGCTTTCTTT.

J is TRBJ2-7 and V is TRBV27; D not resolved. The CDR3 has 13 amino acids. Germline V CDR1 and CDR2: MNHEY, SMNVEV (reference sequence). Between the trimmed V and J ends, which lost 4 bases and 4 bases, there was a span of 11 bases. The CDR3 sequence: CASSSQAIYEQYF. In DNA form, the CDR3 reads TGTGCCAGCAGTTCCCAGGCGATATACGAGCAGTACTTC.

This clone was seen only once. CDR3 DNA: TGTGCCAGCAGCACCCGGACAGGGACTGAAGCTTTCTTT. This sequence encodes CASSTRTGTEAFF. The chain combines TRBV11-3 with TRBJ1-1; 8 nucleotides agree with TRBD1. J lost 5 bases, V lost 5 bases, and 4 bases had no gene match. The CDR3 is made up of 13 amino acids. Germline V gives CDR1 SGHNT, CDR2 YENEEA.

The chain joins TRBV6-6 to TRBJ1-2, with D possibly being TRBD1 (5 bases). In germline, CDR1 is MNHNY, CDR2 SVGAGI (reference sequence). V lost 6 bases and J 2 bases, leaving 16 bases between the germline ends. This CDR3 is built from 15 residues. CDR3 amino acids: CASRAITGGNYGYTF. The DNA for the CDR3 is TGTGCCAGCAGGGCCATAACCGGGGGAAACTATGGCTACACCTTC.

V is TRBV28 and J is TRBJ2-5, with TRBD1 as a possible D gene (6 bases). CDR1 is MDHEN, CDR2 SYDVKM, per germline. The CDR3 consists of 12 residues. The ends were cut back, 8 bases at V and 7 bases at J, with 14 bases in the middle. CDR3 bases: TGTGCCAGCCAGGGGCAGTTGGGGACCCAGTACTTC. As protein: CASQGQLGTQYF. Full variable domain (missing parts from reference TRBV28 and TRBJ2-5): DVKVTQSSRYLVKRTGEKVFLECVQDMDHENMFWYRQDPGLGLRLIYFSYDVKMKEKGDIPEGYSVSREKKERFSLILESASTNQTSMYLCASQGQLGTQYFGPGTRLLVL.

V usage is TRBV7-9 and J usage is TRBJ2-1; D unclear. Trimming removed 3 bases at V and 7 bases at J, with 13 bases between. The CDR3 spans 14 residues. CDR1 is SEHNR, CDR2 FQNEAQ, per germline (reference sequence). Here the CDR3 DNA reads TGTGCCAGCAGCTTTCTAGATGATCTAAATGAGCAGTTCTTC. Translating gives CASSFLDDLNEQFF.

V gene TRBV24-1 combines with J gene TRBJ2-7, with 7 bases identical to TRBD1. There are 15 residues in the CDR3. Trimming removed 5 bases from V and 7 bases from J; junction bases left unmatched: 13. CDR1 KGHDR and CDR2 SFDVKD come from the germline V gene. Here the CDR3 reads CATSAPRGQSEEQYF. CDR3 sequence (DNA): TGTGCCACCAGTGCCCCACGGGGACAGTCGGAAGAGCAGTACTTC.

This clone has just a few counts. The V and J genes are TRBV4-1 and TRBJ2-1, with TRBD2 as a possible D gene (6 bases). Trimming removed 5 bases at V and 6 bases at J, with 17 bases between. CDR3 size: 15 residues. The germline V gene has CDR1 MGHRA and CDR2 YSYEKL. In nucleotides, the CDR3 is TGCGCCAGCAGCTTCGTGGGGGGTTGGGTCAATGAGCAGTTCTTC. This translates into CASSFVGGWVNEQFF.

This chain connects TRBV6-5 to TRBJ1-1; 8 bases map to TRBD1. J was trimmed by 4 bases and V by 9 bases; bases with no gene match: 7. The CDR3 extends over 13 amino acids. Looked up from germline, CDR1 is MNHEY and CDR2 is SVGAGI. The CDR3 coding sequence is TGTGCCAGAGGGGACAGGTCCCTCACTGAAGCTTTCTTT. Protein: CARGDRSLTEAFF.

This clone was found once. This chain connects TRBV19 to TRBJ2-2; possibly TRBD2 for D (6 bases). Trimming took off 2 bases at V and 5 bases at J, with 15 bases between the two ends. The CDR3 runs 16 residues. Germline V gives CDR1 LNHDA, CDR2 SQIVND (reference sequence). CDR3 sequence reads: CASSIREAASTGELFF. CDR3 nucleotide sequence: TGTGCCAGTAGTATAAGGGAGGCAGCGTCTACCGGGGAGCTGTTTTTT.

The genes are TRBV4-1 and TRBJ2-1; a possible D gene is TRBD2 (5 bases). CDR3 length: 15 amino acids. Germline values: CDR1 MGHRA, CDR2 YSYEKL. The ends were cut back, 1 base at V and 3 bases at J, with 10 bases in the middle. The chain's CDR3 is CASSQAGGGYNEQFF. The CDR3 region has the DNA TGCGCCAGCAGCCAAGCCGGTGGAGGCTACAATGAGCAGTTCTTC.

V is TRBV3-1 (or the pseudogene TRBV3-2) and J is TRBJ1-5; maybe TRBD1 (6 bases). Trimming shortened V by 4 bases and J by 3 bases, and 10 bases separated the two germline ends. Per germline, CDR1 LGHDT and CDR2 YNNKEL (reference sequence). The CDR3 runs to 14 residues. The CDR3: CASSRGQTNQPQHF. The DNA for the CDR3 is TGTGCCAGCAGCCGGGGACAAACCAATCAGCCCCAGCATTTT.

V is TRBV27 and J is TRBJ2-2, with a weak D call TRBD1 (5 bases). Trimming took 6 bases from V and 0 from J, leaving 17 bases between them. Germline values: CDR1 MNHEY, CDR2 SMNVEV (reference sequence). This CDR3 is built from 17 residues. The CDR3 loop is CASRPAGARTNTGELFF. Here the CDR3 DNA reads TGTGCCAGCAGACCCGCTGGGGCGCGGACGAACACCGGGGAGCTGTTTTTT.

This chain uses TRBV27 with TRBJ2-7; TRBD2 matches 8 bases. Trimming cost V 5 bases and J 1 base; bases outside gene matches: 10. CDR1 is MNHEY, CDR2 SMNVEV, per germline (reference sequence). The CDR3 covers 16 residues. The CDR3 here is CASSRSSGGGSYEQYF. CDR3 coding DNA: TGTGCCAGCAGTAGGTCAAGCGGGGGAGGGTCCTACGAGCAGTACTTC.

V is TRBV18 and J is TRBJ2-7, with 8 bases fitting TRBD1. CDR1 is KGHSH, CDR2 LQKENI, per germline. This CDR3 region has 16 residues. The V and J ends lost 0 bases and 6 bases, in that order; junction bases with no gene match: 10. This chain's CDR3 is CASSPPLQGATSEQYF. For the CDR3, the DNA is TGTGCCAGCTCACCACCGCTTCAGGGGGCGACTAGCGAGCAGTACTTC.